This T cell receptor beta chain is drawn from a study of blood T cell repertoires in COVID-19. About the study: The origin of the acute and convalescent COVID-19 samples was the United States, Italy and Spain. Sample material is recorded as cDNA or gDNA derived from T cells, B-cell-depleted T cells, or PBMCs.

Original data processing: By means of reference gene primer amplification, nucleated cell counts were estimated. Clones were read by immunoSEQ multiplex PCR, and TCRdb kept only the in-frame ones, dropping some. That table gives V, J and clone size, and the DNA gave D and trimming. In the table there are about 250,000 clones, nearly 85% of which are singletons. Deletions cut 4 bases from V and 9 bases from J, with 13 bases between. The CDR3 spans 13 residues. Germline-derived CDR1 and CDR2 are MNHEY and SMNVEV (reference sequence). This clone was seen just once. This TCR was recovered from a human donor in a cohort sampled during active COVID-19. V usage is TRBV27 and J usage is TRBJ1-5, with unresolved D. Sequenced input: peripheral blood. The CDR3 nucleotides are TGTGCCAGCAGTTGGAGAGGAGAAGGGCCCCAGCATTTT. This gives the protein CASSWRGEGPQHF.